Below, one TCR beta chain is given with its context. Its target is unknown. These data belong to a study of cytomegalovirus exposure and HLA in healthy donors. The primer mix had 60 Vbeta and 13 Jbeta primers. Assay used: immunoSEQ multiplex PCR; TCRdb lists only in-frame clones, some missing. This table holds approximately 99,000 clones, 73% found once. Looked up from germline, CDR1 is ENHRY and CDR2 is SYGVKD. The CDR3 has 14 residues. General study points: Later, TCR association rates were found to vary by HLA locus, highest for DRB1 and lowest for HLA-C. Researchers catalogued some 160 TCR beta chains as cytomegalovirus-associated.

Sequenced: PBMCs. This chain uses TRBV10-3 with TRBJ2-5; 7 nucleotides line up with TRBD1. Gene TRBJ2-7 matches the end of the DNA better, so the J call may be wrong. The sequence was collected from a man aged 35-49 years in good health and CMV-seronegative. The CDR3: CAIRARDSPYEQYF. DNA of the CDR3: TGTGCCATCAGGGCTCGGGACAGCCCCTACGAGCAGTACTTC.